The entry below describes one T cell receptor (beta chain). Hyperthyroidism patients were newly diagnosed, had disease duration under 2 months, and were aged 18 to 65 years. This entry is derived from a study of T cells in Graves' hyperthyroidism and ophthalmopathy. This CDR3 contains 16 residues. The V end lost 1 base, the J end lost 4 bases, and 11 bases lay between the germline ends. Looked up from germline, CDR1 is SGHVS and CDR2 is FNYEAQ. TCR beta CDR3 region amplification was performed from RNA transcripts. A set of HTBI primers served as the primers for a first-round RT-PCR of the TCR CDR3. TCRdb fed the multiplex PCR reads into MiXCR, producing one record per CDR3 protein. The table has 300,000 to 450,000 distinct CDR3 sequences, around 25% seen once; the top ten hold around 70%.

The V and J genes are TRBV7-6 and TRBJ2-6; D is perhaps TRBD2 (7 bases). Sequencing was carried out using blood. The clonotype was recovered from a man over 45 with Graves' hyperthyroidism. The CDR3, as DNA: TGTGCCAGCAGCTTAGAGGGGGGGTACGGGGCCAACGTCCTGACTTTC. Translated, it gives CASSLEGGYGANVLTF.